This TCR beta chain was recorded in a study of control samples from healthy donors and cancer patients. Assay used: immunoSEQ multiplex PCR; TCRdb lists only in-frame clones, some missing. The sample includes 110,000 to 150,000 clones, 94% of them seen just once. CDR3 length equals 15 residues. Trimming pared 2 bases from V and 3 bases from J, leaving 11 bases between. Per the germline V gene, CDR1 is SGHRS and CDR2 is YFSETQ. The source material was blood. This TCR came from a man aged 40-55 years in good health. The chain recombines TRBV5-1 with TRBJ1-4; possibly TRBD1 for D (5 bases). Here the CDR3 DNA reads TGCGCCAGCAGCTTCTTGACAGCCGCTAATGAAAAACTGTTTTTT. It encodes CASSFLTAANEKLFF.